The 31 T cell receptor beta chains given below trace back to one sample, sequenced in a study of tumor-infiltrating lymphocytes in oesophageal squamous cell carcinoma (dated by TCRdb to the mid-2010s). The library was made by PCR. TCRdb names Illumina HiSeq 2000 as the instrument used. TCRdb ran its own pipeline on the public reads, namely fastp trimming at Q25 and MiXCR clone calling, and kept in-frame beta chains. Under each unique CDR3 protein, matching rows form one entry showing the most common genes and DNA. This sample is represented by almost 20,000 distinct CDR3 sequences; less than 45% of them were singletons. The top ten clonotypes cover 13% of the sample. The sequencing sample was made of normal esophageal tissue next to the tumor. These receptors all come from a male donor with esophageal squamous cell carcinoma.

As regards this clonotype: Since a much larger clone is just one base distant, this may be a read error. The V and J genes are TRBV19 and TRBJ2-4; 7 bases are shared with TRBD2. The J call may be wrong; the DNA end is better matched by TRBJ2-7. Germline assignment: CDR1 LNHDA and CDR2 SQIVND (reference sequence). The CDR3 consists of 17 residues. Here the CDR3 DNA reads TGTGCCAGTAGTCTCGGGACTGGCGGGAGCGCTGCCTACGAGCAGTACTTC. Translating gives CASSLGTGGSAAYEQYF.

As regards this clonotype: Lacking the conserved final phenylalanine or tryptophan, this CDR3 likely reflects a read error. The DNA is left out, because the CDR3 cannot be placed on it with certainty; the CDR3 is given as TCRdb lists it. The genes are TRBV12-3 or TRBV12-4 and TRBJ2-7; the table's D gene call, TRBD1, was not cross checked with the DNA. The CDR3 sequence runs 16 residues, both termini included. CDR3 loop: CASSLDSPDLRYTFGS.

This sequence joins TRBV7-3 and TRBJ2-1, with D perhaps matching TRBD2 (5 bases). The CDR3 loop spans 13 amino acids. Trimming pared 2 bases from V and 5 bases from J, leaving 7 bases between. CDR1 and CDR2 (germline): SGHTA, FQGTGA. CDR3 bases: TGTGCCAGCAGCTTAGGACTGAACAATGAGCAGTTCTTC. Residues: CASSLGLNNEQFF.

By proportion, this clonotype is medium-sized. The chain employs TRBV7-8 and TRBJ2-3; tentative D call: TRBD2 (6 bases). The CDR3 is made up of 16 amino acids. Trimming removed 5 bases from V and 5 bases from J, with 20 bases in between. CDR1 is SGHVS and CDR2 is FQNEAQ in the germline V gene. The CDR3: CASSPSGPQAVDTQYF. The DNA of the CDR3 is TGTGCCAGCAGCCCCAGCGGGCCTCAAGCGGTAGATACGCAGTATTTT.

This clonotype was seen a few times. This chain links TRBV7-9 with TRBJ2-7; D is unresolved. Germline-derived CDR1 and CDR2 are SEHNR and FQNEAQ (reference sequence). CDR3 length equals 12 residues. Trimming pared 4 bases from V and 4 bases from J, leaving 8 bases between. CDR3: CASSSLRYEQYF. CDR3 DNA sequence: TGTGCCAGCAGCTCACTGCGGTACGAGCAGTACTTC.

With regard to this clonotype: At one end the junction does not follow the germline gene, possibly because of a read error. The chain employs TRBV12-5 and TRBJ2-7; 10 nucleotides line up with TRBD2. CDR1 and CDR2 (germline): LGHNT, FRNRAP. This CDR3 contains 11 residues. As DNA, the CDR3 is TGTGCTAGTGGTTCAAGCGGGGGGGCGTTCTTC. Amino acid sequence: CASGSSGGAFF.

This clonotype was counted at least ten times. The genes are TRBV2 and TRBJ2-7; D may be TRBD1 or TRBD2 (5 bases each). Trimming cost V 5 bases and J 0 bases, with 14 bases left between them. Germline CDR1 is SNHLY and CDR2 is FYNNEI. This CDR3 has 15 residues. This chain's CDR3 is CASSQLPGRSYEQYF. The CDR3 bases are TGTGCCAGCAGTCAGCTCCCGGGACGCTCCTACGAGCAGTACTTC.

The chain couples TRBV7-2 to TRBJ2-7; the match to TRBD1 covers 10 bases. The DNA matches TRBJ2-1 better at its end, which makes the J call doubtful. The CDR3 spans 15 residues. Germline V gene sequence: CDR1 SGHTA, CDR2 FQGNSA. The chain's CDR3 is CASSSTGGAYNEQFF. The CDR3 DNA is TGTGCCAGCAGCTCGACAGGGGGCGCTTATAATGAGCAGTTCTTC.

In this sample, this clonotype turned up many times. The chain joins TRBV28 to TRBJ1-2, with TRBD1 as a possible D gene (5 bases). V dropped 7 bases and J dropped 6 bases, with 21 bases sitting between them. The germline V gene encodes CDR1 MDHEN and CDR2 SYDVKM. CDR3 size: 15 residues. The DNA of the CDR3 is TGTGCCAGCACGACGACAGTCACGCTACAGCATGGCTACACCTTC. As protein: CASTTTVTLQHGYTF.

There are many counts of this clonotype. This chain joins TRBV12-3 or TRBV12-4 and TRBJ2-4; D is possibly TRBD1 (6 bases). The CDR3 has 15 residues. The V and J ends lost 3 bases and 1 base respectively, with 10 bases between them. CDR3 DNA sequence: TGTGCCAGCAGTTTTGGGGGCTACGCCAAAAACATTCAGTACTTC. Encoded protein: CASSFGGYAKNIQYF.

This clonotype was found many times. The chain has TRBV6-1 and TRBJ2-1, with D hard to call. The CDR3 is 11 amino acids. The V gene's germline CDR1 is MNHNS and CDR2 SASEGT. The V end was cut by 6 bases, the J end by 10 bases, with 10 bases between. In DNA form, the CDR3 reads TGTGCCAGCAGGACCTCCTACGAGCAGTTCTTC. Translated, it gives CASRTSYEQFF.

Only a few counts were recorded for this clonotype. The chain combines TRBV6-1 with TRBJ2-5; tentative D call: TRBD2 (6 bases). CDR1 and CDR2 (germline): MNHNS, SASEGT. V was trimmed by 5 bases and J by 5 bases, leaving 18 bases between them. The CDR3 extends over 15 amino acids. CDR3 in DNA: TGTGCCAGCAGTACCGAATCGGGAGCGTGGGAGACCCAGTACTTC. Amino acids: CASSTESGAWETQYF.

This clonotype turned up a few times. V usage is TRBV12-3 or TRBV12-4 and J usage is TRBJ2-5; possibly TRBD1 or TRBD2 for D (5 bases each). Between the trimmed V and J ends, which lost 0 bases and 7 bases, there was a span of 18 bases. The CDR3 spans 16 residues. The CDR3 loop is CASSLAPGTLPATQYF. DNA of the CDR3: TGTGCCAGCAGTTTAGCGCCTGGGACCCTCCCAGCGACCCAGTACTTC.

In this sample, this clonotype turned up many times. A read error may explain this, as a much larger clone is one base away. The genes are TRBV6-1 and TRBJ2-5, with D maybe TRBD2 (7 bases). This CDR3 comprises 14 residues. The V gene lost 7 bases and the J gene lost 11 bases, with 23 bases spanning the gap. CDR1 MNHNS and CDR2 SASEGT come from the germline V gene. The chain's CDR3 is CASMRGGVGYEQYF. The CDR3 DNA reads TGTGCCAGCATGAGGGGGGGTGTCGGTTATGAGCAGTACTTC.

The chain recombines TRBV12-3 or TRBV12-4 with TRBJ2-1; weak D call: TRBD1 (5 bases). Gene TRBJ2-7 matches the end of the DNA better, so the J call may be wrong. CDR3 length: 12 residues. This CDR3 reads CASSDRNYEQYF. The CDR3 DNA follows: TGTGCCAGCAGTGACAGAAACTACGAGCAGTACTTC.

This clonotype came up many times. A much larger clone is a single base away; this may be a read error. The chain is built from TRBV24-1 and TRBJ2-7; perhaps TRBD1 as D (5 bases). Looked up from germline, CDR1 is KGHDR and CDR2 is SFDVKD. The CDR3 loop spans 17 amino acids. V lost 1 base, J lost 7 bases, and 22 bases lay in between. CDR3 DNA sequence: TGTGCCACCAGTGATTTCCGTTTCGCAGGGAACGCGAATGAGCAGTACTTC. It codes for CATSDFRFAGNANEQYF.

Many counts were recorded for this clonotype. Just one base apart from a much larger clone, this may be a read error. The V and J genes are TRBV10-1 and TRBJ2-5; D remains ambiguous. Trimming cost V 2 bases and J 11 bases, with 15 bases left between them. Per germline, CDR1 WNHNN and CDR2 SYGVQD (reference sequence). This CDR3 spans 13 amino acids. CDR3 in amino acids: CASSEEFSNEQYF. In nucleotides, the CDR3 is TGCGCCAGCAGTGAGGAGTTCTCCAATGAGCAGTACTTC.

The CDR3 DNA is TGTGCCAGCAGTGAGCCGGGACAGGGGAACAATGAGCAGTTCTTC. Translating gives CASSEPGQGNNEQFF. The chain links TRBV6-1 to TRBJ2-5; 10 nucleotides match TRBD1. The J call may be incorrect, as the DNA end agrees better with TRBJ2-1. There are 15 residues in the CDR3. CDR1 and CDR2 from the germline V gene are MNHNS and SASEGT.

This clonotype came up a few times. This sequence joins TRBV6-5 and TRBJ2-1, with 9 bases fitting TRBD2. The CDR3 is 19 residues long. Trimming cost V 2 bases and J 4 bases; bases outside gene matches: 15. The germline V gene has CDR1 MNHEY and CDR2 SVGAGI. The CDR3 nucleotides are TGTGCCAGCAGTTACGCCGGACTAGCGTTTTACTCGGCGTACAATGAGCAGTTCTTC. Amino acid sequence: CASSYAGLAFYSAYNEQFF.

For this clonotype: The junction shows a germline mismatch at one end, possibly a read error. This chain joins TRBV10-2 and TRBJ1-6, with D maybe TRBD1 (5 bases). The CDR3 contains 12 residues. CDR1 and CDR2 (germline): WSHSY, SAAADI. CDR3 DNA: TGCGCCAGCAGCGGGGACGGCTACGAGCAGTACTTT. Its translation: CASSGDGYEQYF.

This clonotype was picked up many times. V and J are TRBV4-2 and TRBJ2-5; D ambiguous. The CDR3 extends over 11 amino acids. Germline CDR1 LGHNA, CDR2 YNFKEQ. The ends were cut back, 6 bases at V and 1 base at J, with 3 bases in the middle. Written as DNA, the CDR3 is TGTGCCAGCAGTGGCCAAGAGACCCAGTACTTC. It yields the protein CASSGQETQYF.

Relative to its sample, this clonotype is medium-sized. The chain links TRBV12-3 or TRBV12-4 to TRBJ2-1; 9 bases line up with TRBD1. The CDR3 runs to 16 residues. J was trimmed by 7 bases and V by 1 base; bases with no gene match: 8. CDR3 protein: CASSLEQGAFRNEQFF. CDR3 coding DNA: TGTGCCAGCAGTTTAGAACAGGGGGCTTTTAGGAATGAGCAGTTCTTC.

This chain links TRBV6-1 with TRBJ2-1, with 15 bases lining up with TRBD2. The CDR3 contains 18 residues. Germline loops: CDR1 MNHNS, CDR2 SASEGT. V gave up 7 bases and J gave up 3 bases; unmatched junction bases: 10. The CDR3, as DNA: TGTGCCAGCACCCTCGGACTAGCGGGAGGGGGGGGCTACAATGAGCAGTTCTTC. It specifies CASTLGLAGGGGYNEQFF.

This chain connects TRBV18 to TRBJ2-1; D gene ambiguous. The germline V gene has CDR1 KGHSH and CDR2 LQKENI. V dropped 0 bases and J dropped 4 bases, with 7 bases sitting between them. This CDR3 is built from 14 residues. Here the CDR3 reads CASSPPPQYNEQFF. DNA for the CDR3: TGTGCCAGCTCACCACCTCCCCAGTACAATGAGCAGTTCTTC.

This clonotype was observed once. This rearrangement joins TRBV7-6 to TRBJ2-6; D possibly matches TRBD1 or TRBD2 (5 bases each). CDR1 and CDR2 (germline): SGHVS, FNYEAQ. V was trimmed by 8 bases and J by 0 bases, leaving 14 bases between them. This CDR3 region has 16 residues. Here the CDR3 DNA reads TGTGCCAGCCGACCGGGACGGAGCTCTGGGGCCAACGTCCTGACTTTC. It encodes CASRPGRSSGANVLTF.

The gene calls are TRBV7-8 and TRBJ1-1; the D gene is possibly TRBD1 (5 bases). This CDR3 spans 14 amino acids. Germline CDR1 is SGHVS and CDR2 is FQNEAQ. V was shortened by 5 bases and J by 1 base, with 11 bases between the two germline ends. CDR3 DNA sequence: TGTGCCAGCAGCCGCGACAGAGCGAACACTGAAGCTTTCTTT. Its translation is CASSRDRANTEAFF.

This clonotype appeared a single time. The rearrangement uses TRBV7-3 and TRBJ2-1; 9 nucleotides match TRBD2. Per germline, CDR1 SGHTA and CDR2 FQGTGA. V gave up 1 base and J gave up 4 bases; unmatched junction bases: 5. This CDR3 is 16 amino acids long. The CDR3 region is CASSLIPAGGYNEQFF. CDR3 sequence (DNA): TGTGCCAGCAGCTTAATACCAGCGGGAGGTTACAATGAGCAGTTCTTC.

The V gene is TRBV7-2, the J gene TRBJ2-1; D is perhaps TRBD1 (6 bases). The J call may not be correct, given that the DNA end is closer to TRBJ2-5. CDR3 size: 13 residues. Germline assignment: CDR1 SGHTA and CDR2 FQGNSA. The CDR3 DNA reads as TGTGCCAGCAGCCCAGGGACGACACAGGGCCAGTACTTC. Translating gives CASSPGTTQGQYF.

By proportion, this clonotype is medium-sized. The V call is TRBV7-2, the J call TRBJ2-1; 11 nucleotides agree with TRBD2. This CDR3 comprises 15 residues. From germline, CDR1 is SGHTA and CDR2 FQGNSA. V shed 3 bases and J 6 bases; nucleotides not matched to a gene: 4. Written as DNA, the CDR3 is TGTGCCAGCAGCTTCACTAGCGGGAGTGGCAATGAGCAGTTCTTC. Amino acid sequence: CASSFTSGSGNEQFF.

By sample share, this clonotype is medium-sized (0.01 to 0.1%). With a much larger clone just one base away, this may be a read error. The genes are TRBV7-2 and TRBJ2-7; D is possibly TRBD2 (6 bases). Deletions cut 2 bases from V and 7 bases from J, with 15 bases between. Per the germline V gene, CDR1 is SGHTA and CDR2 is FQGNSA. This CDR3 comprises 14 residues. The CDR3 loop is CASSLNRGGDEQYF. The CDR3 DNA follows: TGTGCCAGCAGCTTAAACCGCGGCGGGGATGAGCAGTACTTC.

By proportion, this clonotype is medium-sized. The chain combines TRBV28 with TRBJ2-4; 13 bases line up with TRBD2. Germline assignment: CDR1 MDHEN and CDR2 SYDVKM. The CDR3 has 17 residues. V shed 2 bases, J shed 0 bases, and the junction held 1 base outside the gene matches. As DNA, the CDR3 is TGTGCCAGCAGTTTAGGGACTAGCGGGATAGCCAAAAACATTCAGTACTTC. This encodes CASSLGTSGIAKNIQYF. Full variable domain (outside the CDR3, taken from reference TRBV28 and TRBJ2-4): DVKVTQSSRYLVKRTGEKVFLECVQDMDHENMFWYRQDPGLGLRLIYFSYDVKMKEKGDIPEGYSVSREKKERFSLILESASTNQTSMYLCASSLGTSGIAKNIQYFGAGTRLSVL.